This T cell receptor beta chain came from a study of a mutant IDH1 vaccine in newly diagnosed glioma. In the study overall: During weeks 1, 3, 5, 7, 11, 15, 19 and 23, patients received eight vaccinations. Study-wide points: Across multiple MHC alleles, 90% to 95% of patients had vaccine-induced responses.

V dropped 4 bases and J dropped 6; count of bases not matched to a gene: 14. Germline V gene data show CDR1 as SGHNT and CDR2 as YYREEE (reference sequence). This CDR3 spans 16 amino acids. Time point described: week 23, last vaccination. Each vaccine dose was 300 ug of mutant IDH1 20-mer peptide, with topical imiquimod. The data were produced by immunoSEQ multiplex PCR, yet TCRdb's version contains in-frame clones alone and is incomplete. The data show over 35,000 clones, with 84% seen just once and about 2.4% held by the top ten. This clone has just one count. Its specificity is not known. V usage is TRBV5-4 and J usage is TRBJ2-7; 9 positions match TRBD1. The input for sequencing was PBMCs, taken from a glioma patient whose treatment included an IDH1 peptide vaccine. The receptor comes from a woman younger than 30 with glioma. Some clones in this sample may be carry-over from other donors' samples. CDR3 in DNA: TGTGCCAGCAGCCTGAAAGGCGGGACAGGGTCTAGCGAGCAGTACTTC. Protein product: CASSLKGGTGSSEQYF. Variable domain in full (rest from reference TRBV5-4 and TRBJ2-7): ETGVTQSPTHLIKTRGQQVTLRCSSQSGHNTVSWYQQALGQGPQFIFQYYREEENGRGNFPPRFSGLQFPNYSSELNVNALELDDSALYLCASSLKGGTGSSEQYFGPGTRLTVT.